This is a list of T cell receptor beta chains from one sample in a study of beta chain features in type 1 diabetes. Method: immunoSEQ multiplex PCR; TCRdb's copy keeps in-frame clones and lacks some. The sample contains around 500,000 clones, about an eighth of which appear only once. Sequencing was performed on naive CD4+ T cells from blood. These receptors all come from a young woman in good health. The CDR3 runs from the conserved cysteine through the conserved F or W. The order of the fields is CDR3 protein, CDR3 DNA, CDR3 length, D gene, clone size, V gene, J gene. D genes are given only for firm matches. Part of the rows lack a size; the others show once, few, many or a class for expanded clones.

CDR3aa: CASSYGQGAYQPQHF
CDR3nt: TGTGCCAGCAGCTACGGACAGGGGGCTTATCAGCCCCAGCATTTT
len: 15
d_gene: TRBD1
abundance: few
v_gene: TRBV4-2
j_gene: TRBJ1-5

CDR3aa: CASSSSSKSNEQFF
CDR3nt: TGTGCCAGCAGCTCCAGTAGTAAATCGAATGAGCAGTTCTTC
len: 14
d_gene: NA
abundance: many
v_gene: TRBV7-3
j_gene: TRBJ2-1

CDR3aa: CASSLENYGYTF
CDR3nt: TGCGCCAGCAGCTTGGAAAACTATGGCTACACCTTC
len: 12
d_gene: NA
abundance: NA
v_gene: TRBV5-1
j_gene: TRBJ1-2

CDR3aa: CASSYAFGTDSNQPQHF
CDR3nt: TGTGCCAGCAGTTATGCCTTCGGGACAGATAGCAATCAGCCCCAGCATTTT
len: 17
d_gene: TRBD1
abundance: NA
v_gene: TRBV7-9
j_gene: TRBJ1-5

CDR3aa: CASSLVDRPDTQYF
CDR3nt: TGTGCCAGCAGCTTAGTCGACAGACCAGATACGCAGTATTTT
len: 14
d_gene: NA
abundance: few
v_gene: TRBV7-2
j_gene: TRBJ2-3

CDR3aa: CATSRASGSYNEQFF
CDR3nt: TGTGCCACCAGCAGAGCTAGCGGCTCGTACAATGAGCAGTTCTTC
len: 15
d_gene: TRBD2
abundance: few
v_gene: TRBV15
j_gene: TRBJ2-1

CDR3aa: CASSGQVSYEQYF
CDR3nt: TGTGCCAGCAGCGGACAGGTCTCCTACGAGCAGTACTTC
len: 13
d_gene: NA
abundance: NA
v_gene: TRBV9
j_gene: TRBJ2-7

CDR3aa: CASSQAERDTDTQYF
CDR3nt: TGTGCCAGCAGCCAAGCGGAGAGAGACACAGATACGCAGTATTTT
len: 15
d_gene: NA
abundance: few
v_gene: TRBV4-2
j_gene: TRBJ2-3

CDR3aa: CASSLGTGVGETQYF
CDR3nt: TGCGCCAGCAGCCTTGGGACAGGGGTAGGAGAGACCCAGTACTTC
len: 15
d_gene: TRBD1
abundance: NA
v_gene: TRBV4-1
j_gene: TRBJ2-5

CDR3aa: CASRGERGPQYF
CDR3nt: TGTGCCAGCAGGGGGGAGCGGGGGCCCCAGTACTTC
len: 12
d_gene: TRBD2
abundance: few
v_gene: TRBV7-2
j_gene: TRBJ2-5

CDR3aa: CASSEGTALLETQYF
CDR3nt: TGTGCCAGCAGCGAAGGGACAGCCCTATTGGAGACCCAGTACTTC
len: 15
d_gene: TRBD1
abundance: NA
v_gene: TRBV14
j_gene: TRBJ2-5

CDR3aa: CASSGGSYGYTF
CDR3nt: TGTGCCAGCAGCGGAGGATCCTATGGCTACACCTTC
len: 12
d_gene: NA
abundance: few
v_gene: TRBV7-9
j_gene: TRBJ1-2

CDR3aa: CASSRPGRGHNGNEQFF
CDR3nt: TGTGCCAGCAGCCGCCCCGGGCGGGGGCACAACGGCAATGAGCAGTTCTTC
len: 17
d_gene: NA
abundance: NA
v_gene: TRBV4-2
j_gene: TRBJ2-1

CDR3aa: CASSIRQGQETQYF
CDR3nt: TGTGCCAGCAGCATCAGACAGGGACAAGAGACCCAGTACTTC
len: 14
d_gene: TRBD1
abundance: NA
v_gene: TRBV13
j_gene: TRBJ2-5

CDR3aa: CASSLFSHNEQFF
CDR3nt: TGTGCCAGCAGTTTATTTTCCCACAATGAGCAGTTCTTC
len: 13
d_gene: NA
abundance: NA
v_gene: TRBV28
j_gene: TRBJ2-1

CDR3aa: CASSLTSRYYEQFF
CDR3nt: TGCGCCAGCAGCTTGACTTCCCGATACTATGAGCAGTTCTTC
len: 14
d_gene: NA
abundance: few
v_gene: TRBV5-1
j_gene: TRBJ2-1

CDR3aa: CASSQQTDRGGYGYTF
CDR3nt: TGCGCCAGCAGCCAACAAACCGACAGGGGTGGCTATGGCTACACCTTC
len: 16
d_gene: TRBD1
abundance: NA
v_gene: TRBV4-1
j_gene: TRBJ1-2

CDR3aa: CASSLPRPLSGEQFF
CDR3nt: TGTGCCAGCAGCCTTCCCAGGCCGTTGTCCGGTGAGCAGTTCTTC
len: 15
d_gene: NA
abundance: NA
v_gene: TRBV14
j_gene: TRBJ2-1

CDR3aa: CASSTGQGRGYEQYF
CDR3nt: TGCGCCAGCAGCACTGGACAGGGTAGGGGCTACGAGCAGTACTTC
len: 15
d_gene: TRBD1
abundance: NA
v_gene: TRBV5-1
j_gene: TRBJ2-7

CDR3aa: CASASGETQYF
CDR3nt: TGTGCCAGTGCCTCCGGGGAGACCCAGTACTTC
len: 11
d_gene: NA
abundance: few
v_gene: TRBV19
j_gene: TRBJ2-5

CDR3aa: CASSQRDPVVPGELFF
CDR3nt: TGTGCCAGCAGCCAGCGGGACCCCGTGGTACCCGGGGAGCTGTTTTTT
len: 16
d_gene: TRBD2
abundance: NA
v_gene: TRBV7-6
j_gene: TRBJ2-2

CDR3aa: CSVEASFTDTQYF
CDR3nt: TGCAGCGTTGAAGCATCCTTCACAGATACGCAGTATTTT
len: 13
d_gene: NA
abundance: few
v_gene: TRBV29-1
j_gene: TRBJ2-3

CDR3aa: CSVDWSSYNEQFF
CDR3nt: TGCAGCGTTGACTGGAGCTCCTACAATGAGCAGTTCTTC
len: 13
d_gene: NA
abundance: NA
v_gene: TRBV29-1
j_gene: TRBJ2-1

CDR3aa: CASSPQRHYEQYF
CDR3nt: TGTGCCAGCAGCCCACAGAGACACTACGAGCAGTACTTC
len: 13
d_gene: NA
abundance: few
v_gene: TRBV7-2
j_gene: TRBJ2-7

CDR3aa: CASSGGFLNEQFF
CDR3nt: TGTGCCAGCAGTGGAGGGTTCCTTAATGAGCAGTTCTTC
len: 13
d_gene: NA
abundance: NA
v_gene: TRBV2
j_gene: TRBJ2-1

CDR3aa: CASSPAGGQPQHF
CDR3nt: TGCGCCAGCAGCCCGGCCGGAGGACAGCCCCAGCATTTT
len: 13
d_gene: NA
abundance: few
v_gene: TRBV5-1
j_gene: TRBJ1-5

CDR3aa: CASSQDRGRSGTEAFF
CDR3nt: TGCGCCAGCAGCCAAGACAGGGGGCGGAGTGGTACTGAAGCTTTCTTT
len: 16
d_gene: TRBD1
abundance: NA
v_gene: TRBV4-3
j_gene: TRBJ1-1

CDR3aa: CASSQDPNTDTQYF
CDR3nt: TGCGCCAGCAGCCAAGACCCCAACACAGATACGCAGTATTTT
len: 14
d_gene: NA
abundance: few
v_gene: TRBV4-3
j_gene: TRBJ2-3

CDR3aa: CASSLTANYGYTF
CDR3nt: TGTGCCAGCAGCTTAACGGCTAACTATGGCTACACCTTC
len: 13
d_gene: NA
abundance: NA
v_gene: TRBV7-3
j_gene: TRBJ1-2

CDR3aa: CASSLGDTDTQYF
CDR3nt: TGTGCCAGCAGCTTAGGGGACACAGATACGCAGTATTTT
len: 13
d_gene: NA
abundance: NA
v_gene: TRBV7-3
j_gene: TRBJ2-3

CDR3aa: CATSRERNYGYTF
CDR3nt: TGTGCCACCAGCAGAGAGCGGAACTATGGCTACACCTTC
len: 13
d_gene: NA
abundance: once
v_gene: TRBV15
j_gene: TRBJ1-2

CDR3aa: CASSQGAGGPNSPLHF
CDR3nt: TGCGCCAGCAGCCAGGGGGCCGGAGGCCCCAATTCACCCCTCCACTTT
len: 16
d_gene: NA
abundance: NA
v_gene: TRBV4-3
j_gene: TRBJ1-6